The entry that follows covers one T cell receptor (beta chain) sequence. The antigen remains unidentified. The data derive from a study of graft-versus-host responses after intestinal transplantation. Study as a whole: All recipients were given anti-thymocyte globulin induction, and tacrolimus and steroids were then administered for 2 to 3 years.

Trimming took 6 bases from V and 4 from J, leaving 21 bases between them. This CDR3 is built from 16 residues. Germline CDR1 is MDHEN and CDR2 is SYDVKM. Using immunoSEQ multiplex PCR, the repertoire was profiled, and TCRdb retains in-frame clones only, with some absent. The sample holds about 120,000 clones, approximately 95% seen once. Study findings and constraints: Recipient marrow contained GvH clones, some of which appeared first in ileum or blood.

The starting material was unstimulated CD8+ T cells sorted from spleen or lymph node cells, obtained before intestinal transplant. This clonotype was sampled from a human donor who received an intestinal transplant. This sequence joins TRBV28 and TRBJ1-2; D call uncertain. CDR3 residues: CASRKVVGYGIYGYTF. CDR3 sequence (DNA): TGTGCCAGCAGAAAAGTTGTGGGGTACGGAATCTATGGCTACACCTTC.